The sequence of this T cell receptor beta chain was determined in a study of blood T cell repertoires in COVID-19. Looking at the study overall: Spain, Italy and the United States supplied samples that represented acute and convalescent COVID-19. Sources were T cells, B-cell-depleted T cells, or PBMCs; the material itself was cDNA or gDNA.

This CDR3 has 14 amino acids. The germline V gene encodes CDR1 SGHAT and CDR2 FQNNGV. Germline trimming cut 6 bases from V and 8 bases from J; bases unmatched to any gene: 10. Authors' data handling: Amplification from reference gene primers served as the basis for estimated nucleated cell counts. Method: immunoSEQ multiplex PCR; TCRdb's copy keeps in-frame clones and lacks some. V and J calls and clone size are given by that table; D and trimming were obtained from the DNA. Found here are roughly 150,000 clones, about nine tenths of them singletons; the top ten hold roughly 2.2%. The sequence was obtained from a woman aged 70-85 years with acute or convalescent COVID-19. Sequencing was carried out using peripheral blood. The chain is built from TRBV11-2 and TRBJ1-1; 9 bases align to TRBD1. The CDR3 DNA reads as TGTGCCAGCAGTTTGGTACAGGGGGCTGGGGAAGCTTTCTTT. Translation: CASSLVQGAGEAFF. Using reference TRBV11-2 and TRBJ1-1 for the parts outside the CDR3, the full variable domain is EAGVAQSPRYKIIEKRQSVAFWCNPISGHATLYWYQQILGQGPKLLIQFQNNGVVDDSQLPKDRFSAERLKGVDSTLKIQPAKLEDSAVYLCASSLVQGAGEAFFGQGTRLTVV.